These T cell receptor beta chains were read from a single sample in a study of blood T cell repertoires in COVID-19. Repertoires were generated with immunoSEQ multiplex PCR, while TCRdb's copy carries only in-frame clones and drops some. The data contain some 200,000 clones, approximately 83% of them singletons. The sample comprised PBMCs or T cells enriched from blood (not recorded which). Receptors were obtained from a woman in her forties with acute COVID-19. The CDR3 runs from the conserved cysteine through the conserved F or W.

CDR3: CASSSPGANSPLHF
V: TRBV28

CDR3: CASSLGQVGPGNTIYF
V: TRBV5-1

CDR3: CAWTGTASYNYGYTF
V: TRBV30

CDR3: CASATGNTEAFF
V: TRBV18

CDR3: CASSSSGSSYNEQFF
V: TRBV9

CDR3: CASSQAANYGYTF
V: TRBV4-2

CDR3: CAWSSFVTSTDTQYF
V: TRBV30

CDR3: CASSPRPQGEGAEAFF
V: TRBV18

CDR3: CASSSASTQETQYF
V: TRBV5-1

CDR3: CASSIEVGNYGYTF
V: TRBV19

CDR3: CASRKTGPGELFF
V: TRBV11-1

CDR3: CATSRLKGASGSNEQFF
V: TRBV15

CDR3: CSVDGTSGNTIYF
V: TRBV29-1

CDR3: CATSDPRWAGGNEQFF
V: TRBV24-1

CDR3: CASSQDRGKAYEQYF
V: TRBV19

CDR3: CAISESGESGQTQYF
V: TRBV10-3

CDR3: CASSLGQVGEAFF
V: TRBV28

CDR3: CASSEVGSSNEKLFF
V: TRBV6-1

CDR3: CASSPRTSGGPFF
V: TRBV12-3/TRBV12-4